This TCR beta chain is drawn from a study of OX40 agonist ivuxolimab in advanced cancers. This CDR3 has 17 amino acids. V was clipped by 0 bases and J by 3 bases; unmatched bases: 9. Germline lookup yields CDR1 SGHKS and CDR2 YYEKEE (reference sequence). Findings and caveats of the study: With doses of 0.1 to 3.0 mg/kg, CD4+ and CD8+ blood T cells had undergone clonal expansion by week 6.

On cycle 4 day 1 and cycle 7 day 1, as well as at baseline, blood was sampled. About this clone itself: Antigen specificity is unknown.

The assay was immunoSEQ multiplex PCR, and TCRdb's table has in-frame clones only and misses some. This repertoire shows under 25,000 clones, 80% to 90% found once; its top ten account for 20% to 25%. Sample: CD4+ or CD8+ T cells sorted from blood, taken in a trial of the OX40 agonist ivuxolimab. This TCR came from an adult with an advanced solid tumor such as melanoma, head and neck, liver or kidney cancer. This rearrangement joins TRBV5-5 to TRBJ1-5; TRBD1 agrees at 7 bases. The CDR3 spells CASSLGVQDRHNQPQHF. The CDR3 DNA follows: TGTGCCAGCAGCTTGGGAGTGCAGGACAGGCACAATCAGCCCCAGCATTTT. Full variable domain (rest looked up from reference TRBV5-5 and TRBJ1-5): DAGVTQSPTHLIKTRGQQVTLRCSPISGHKSVSWYQQVLGQGPQFIFQYYEKEERGRGNFPDRFSARQFPNYSSELNVNALLLGDSALYLCASSLGVQDRHNQPQHFGDGTRLSIL.